This T cell receptor beta chain comes out of a study of T cell responses to AZD1222 COVID-19 vaccine. V dropped 5 bases and J dropped 7 bases, with 14 bases sitting between them. The CDR3 runs to 13 residues. CDR1 SGHTA and CDR2 FQGNSA come from the germline V gene. A remark on this clone: The target antigen is unknown.

The table came from immunoSEQ multiplex PCR; TCRdb's copy has only in-frame clones and leaves some out. Among 100,000 to 120,000 clones listed, about 90% were seen once. Study results and limitations: Spike was spanned by vaccine-associated CD4 TCRs, with dominance at 160-218 and 743-854. Just a handful of AZD1222 recipients were seropositive at baseline.

Second-dose groups at about 4 or about 12 weeks were pooled. This sequence joins TRBV7-2 and TRBJ1-1, with D perhaps TRBD1 (6 bases). The TCR sequence derives from an adult who received the AZD1222 COVID-19 vaccine. This specimen was peripheral blood, taken 28 days after the second AZD1222 dose. Here the CDR3 reads CASSENAGDEAFF. CDR3 coding DNA: TGTGCCAGCAGCGAAAACGCAGGGGATGAAGCTTTCTTT.